Listed below are T cell receptor beta chains from one sample, sequenced in a study of cytomegalovirus exposure and HLA in healthy donors. The repertoire was sequenced with immunoSEQ multiplex PCR; TCRdb's copy has only in-frame clones and lacks some. The data show more than 130,000 clones, 70% to 80% seen once. Sequenced material: PBMCs. The receptors shown here come from a woman in her 50s in good health and CMV-seronegative. Both conserved end residues are part of each CDR3. Each record gives: clone size, V gene, D gene, J gene, CDR3 protein, CDR3 DNA. The D gene is left open where the match is weak. Only part of the rows carry a size: once, few, many, or a class if the clone is expanded.

NA	TRBV15	NA	TRBJ2-5	CATSRDNQETQYF	TGTGCCACCAGCAGAGACAACCAAGAGACCCAGTACTTC
NA	TRBV19	NA	TRBJ2-3	CASSIRRTGTDTQYF	TGTGCCAGTAGTATAAGGAGGACAGGCACAGATACGCAGTATTTT
NA	TRBV4-3	NA	TRBJ2-1	CASSQDTYNEQFF	TGCGCCAGCAGCCAAGACACCTACAATGAGCAGTTCTTC
NA	TRBV6-1	NA	TRBJ2-2	CASSEVGRSDTGELFF	TGTGCCAGCAGTGAAGTGGGGAGATCCGACACCGGGGAGCTGTTTTTT
NA	TRBV30	NA	TRBJ1-6	CAWSVGEAGPLHF	TGTGCCTGGAGTGTAGGGGAGGCGGGACCCCTCCACTTT
NA	TRBV4-1	TRBD1	TRBJ1-4	CASSRDPGQKFEKLFF	TGCGCCAGCAGCCGAGATCCGGGACAGAAGTTCGAAAAACTGTTTTTT
NA	TRBV6-6	NA	TRBJ2-1	CASSYSGSAYNEQFF	TGTGCCAGCAGTTACTCTGGCAGCGCCTACAATGAGCAGTTCTTC
NA	TRBV5-5	NA	TRBJ1-5	CASSQNSNQPQHF	TGTGCCAGCAGTCAGAATAGCAATCAGCCCCAGCATTTT
NA	TRBV30	TRBD1	TRBJ1-2	CAWSRGQANYGYTF	TGTGCCTGGAGTCGAGGACAGGCTAACTATGGCTACACCTTC
NA	TRBV6-6	NA	TRBJ2-7	CASSYTNRDEQYF	TGTGCCAGCAGTTACACAAACAGGGACGAGCAGTACTTC
NA	TRBV11-2	TRBD1	TRBJ1-1	CASSLRDSEAFF	TGTGCCAGCAGCCTCCGGGACAGTGAAGCTTTCTTT
NA	TRBV7-2	TRBD1	TRBJ1-2	CASSSGTGGEDYGYTF	TGTGCCAGCAGCTCCGGGACAGGGGGTGAGGACTATGGCTACACCTTC
NA	TRBV29-1	NA	TRBJ2-3	CSVVGGRSTDTQYF	TGCAGCGTTGTAGGGGGAAGAAGCACAGATACGCAGTATTTT
NA	TRBV5-5	NA	TRBJ2-7	CASSFPTGYEQYF	TGTGCCAGCAGCTTTCCCACAGGGTACGAGCAGTACTTC
NA	TRBV10-1	NA	TRBJ1-2	CASSEMRNYGYTF	TGCGCCAGCAGTGAGATGAGGAACTATGGCTACACCTTC
few	TRBV6-1	NA	TRBJ1-2	CASSPPGGYGYTF	TGTGCCAGCAGTCCCCCGGGGGGTTATGGCTACACCTTC
NA	TRBV9	TRBD2	TRBJ2-5	CASSASTSGGLKETQYF	TGTGCCAGCAGCGCGTCGACTAGCGGGGGCCTAAAAGAGACCCAGTACTTC
NA	TRBV4-1	TRBD2	TRBJ2-7	CASSQVRLGGGTYEQYF	TGCGCCAGCAGCCAAGTTCGCTTGGGCGGGGGGACCTACGAGCAGTACTTC
NA	TRBV5-6	NA	TRBJ1-6	CASSLQGSYNSPLHF	TGTGCCAGCAGCTTGCAGGGCTCCTATAATTCACCCCTCCACTTT
NA	TRBV5-6	TRBD1	TRBJ2-7	CASSFGQGALEQYF	TGTGCCAGCAGCTTTGGACAGGGGGCTCTCGAGCAGTACTTC
few	TRBV6-5	NA	TRBJ2-3	CASSYLYSASTDTQYF	TGTGCCAGCAGTTACTTATACAGTGCTAGCACAGATACGCAGTATTTT
few	TRBV19	TRBD1	TRBJ1-5	CASRGQGAFNQPQHF	TGTGCCAGTAGGGGACAGGGGGCCTTCAATCAGCCCCAGCATTTT
NA	TRBV29-1	NA	TRBJ2-5	CSAEGPGTGEQYF	TGCAGCGCCGAGGGGCCAGGGACTGGAGAGCAGTACTTC
NA	TRBV2	TRBD1	TRBJ1-1	CASRGTAVEAFF	TGTGCCAGCAGGGGGACAGCGGTTGAAGCTTTCTTT
once	TRBV6-1	NA	TRBJ1-5	CASSDRSNQPQHF	TGTGCCAGCAGTGACAGATCCAATCAGCCCCAGCATTTT
NA	TRBV19	TRBD1	TRBJ1-3	CASSINRGSGGNTIYF	TGTGCCAGTAGTATCAACAGGGGATCTGGTGGAAACACCATATATTTT
NA	TRBV5-1	TRBD1	TRBJ1-2	CASSLDWGDRGGGYTF	TGCGCCAGCAGCTTGGATTGGGGTGACAGGGGTGGTGGCTACACCTTC
few	TRBV4-1	TRBD1	TRBJ1-1	CASSQTWGQTEAFF	TGCGCCAGCAGCCAAACGTGGGGACAGACTGAAGCTTTCTTT
NA	TRBV7-2	NA	TRBJ2-5	CASSRHLQETQYF	TGTGCCAGCAGCCGACACCTACAAGAGACCCAGTACTTC
NA	TRBV29-1	TRBD2	TRBJ2-3	CSVETAGGGADTQYF	TGCAGCGTTGAAACTGCGGGCGGGGGGGCAGATACGCAGTATTTT
few	TRBV16	NA	TRBJ1-5	CASSQWSRGREPQHF	TGTGCCAGCAGCCAATGGTCGCGGGGGCGCGAGCCCCAGCATTTT
NA	TRBV10-3	NA	TRBJ2-3	CAISEGRDADTQYF	TGTGCCATCAGTGAAGGCAGGGATGCAGATACGCAGTATTTT
NA	TRBV5-4	NA	TRBJ1-1	CASSLTAGVHGTEAFF	TGTGCCAGCAGCTTGACCGCAGGGGTTCATGGCACTGAAGCTTTCTTT
NA	TRBV7-9	TRBD1	TRBJ1-1	CASSLTGTANTEAFF	TGTGCCAGCAGCTTAACCGGGACAGCGAACACTGAAGCTTTCTTT
NA	TRBV5-1	NA	TRBJ1-4	CASSLGAGINEKLFF	TGCGCCAGCAGCTTGGGGGCAGGGATTAATGAAAAACTGTTTTTT
NA	TRBV4-1	NA	TRBJ1-2	CASSAQLGDGYTF	TGCGCCAGCAGCGCCCAATTGGGAGATGGCTACACCTTC
few	TRBV28	NA	TRBJ1-5	CASSLRFGQYQPQHF	TGTGCCAGCAGTTTAAGGTTTGGACAGTATCAGCCCCAGCATTTT
few	TRBV13	NA	TRBJ2-2	CASSYWQGSTGELFF	TGTGCCAGCAGCTATTGGCAGGGGAGCACCGGGGAGCTGTTTTTT
few	TRBV30	TRBD1	TRBJ1-1	CAWSDPPSTGFFGGNTEAFF	TGTGCCTGGAGTGACCCCCCTTCGACAGGGTTTTTCGGAGGGAACACTGAAGCTTTCTTT
once	TRBV5-5	TRBD1	TRBJ1-1	CASSLDGGQEAFF	TGTGCCAGCAGCTTAGATGGGGGACAGGAAGCTTTCTTT
NA	TRBV5-1	NA	TRBJ2-7	CASSLDGGSVYEQYF	TGCGCCAGCAGCTTGGACGGGGGATCCGTCTACGAGCAGTACTTC
NA	TRBV7-2	NA	TRBJ1-6	CASSLARANSPLHF	TGTGCCAGCAGCTTAGCCAGGGCCAATTCACCCCTCCACTTT
NA	TRBV7-6	TRBD2	TRBJ2-7	CASASEGTRESEQYF	TGTGCCAGCGCTTCCGAGGGGACTAGGGAATCCGAGCAGTACTTC
NA	TRBV6-5	NA	TRBJ2-7	CATAGLAYEQYF	TGTGCCACCGCCGGACTCGCCTACGAGCAGTACTTC
once	TRBV2	TRBD1	TRBJ1-3	CASSVSYRGPGNTIYF	TGTGCCAGCAGTGTATCCTACAGGGGCCCTGGAAACACCATATATTTT
NA	TRBV4-3	NA	TRBJ1-1	CASSQQPGNTEAFF	TGCGCCAGCAGCCAGCAACCGGGGAACACTGAAGCTTTCTTT
NA	TRBV13	NA	TRBJ2-1	CASSPRLRNEQFF	TGTGCCAGCAGCCCCCGACTAAGGAATGAGCAGTTCTTC
NA	TRBV18	NA	TRBJ2-5	CASSRNREWGETQYF	TGTGCCAGCTCCCGCAACAGGGAATGGGGCGAGACCCAGTACTTC
NA	TRBV7-9	NA	TRBJ1-2	CASSLVSAGMSGYTF	TGTGCCAGCAGCTTAGTTAGCGCGGGGATGAGCGGCTACACCTTC
NA	TRBV5-4	NA	TRBJ1-1	CASSLGGREAFF	TGTGCCAGCAGCTTGGGAGGGAGGGAAGCTTTCTTT
NA	TRBV11-1	NA	TRBJ1-5	CASSLVGGQPQHF	TGTGCCAGCAGCTTAGTGGGAGGACAGCCCCAGCATTTT
NA	TRBV5-1	TRBD1	TRBJ1-2	CASRGTGAFDGYTF	TGCGCCAGCAGAGGGACAGGGGCATTCGATGGCTACACCTTC
NA	TRBV2	NA	TRBJ1-4	CASSVQGYEKLFF	TGTGCCAGCAGTGTGCAGGGTTATGAAAAACTGTTTTTT
few	TRBV25-1	NA	TRBJ1-2	CASSESWAPSYGYTF	TGTGCCAGCAGTGAATCTTGGGCTCCTTCCTATGGCTACACCTTC
once	TRBV28	NA	TRBJ1-3	CASEQGNGNTIYF	TGTGCCAGCGAACAGGGAAATGGAAACACCATATATTTT
NA	TRBV27	NA	TRBJ2-5	CASRPIQQEYQETQYF	TGTGCCAGCAGACCGATACAACAGGAGTACCAAGAGACCCAGTACTTC
few	TRBV7-2	NA	TRBJ1-1	CASSHNRARGVGEAFF	TGTGCCAGCAGCCACAATCGAGCCAGGGGAGTAGGTGAAGCTTTCTTT
few	TRBV27	NA	TRBJ2-2	CASSLRSWSGVGGNTGELFF	TGTGCCAGCAGTTTAAGGTCATGGAGTGGTGTAGGGGGAAACACCGGGGAGCTGTTTTTT